This T cell receptor (beta chain) was retrieved from a study of T-cell memory formation after mild COVID-19. TCRdb reprocessed the 5' RACE reads with MiXCR, giving one entry per CDR3 protein. Of 400,000 to 550,000 distinct CDR3 sequences listed, around a quarter are singletons. This sequence was found in an adult woman who had mild COVID-19 (a few samples of this study predate the infection). Cell type and time point are not known. Sequencing was performed on PBMCs or a T cell subset sorted from them (not recorded which).

The CDR3 is CASSQTRAYEQYF. The CDR3 DNA reads TGTGCCAGCAGCCAGACCCGAGCCTACGAGCAGTACTTC. The genes are TRBV3-1 and TRBJ2-7; D not certain. V was clipped by 3 bases and J by 2 bases, with 8 bases between them. The CDR3 runs 13 residues. Germline V CDR1 and CDR2: LGHDT, YNNKEL (reference sequence).